These 7 T cell receptor beta chains were sequenced from one sample in a study of CD8+CD57+ T cells in acquired aplastic anemia. TCR beta VDJ and CDR3 were profiled, and genomic DNA was the template. One entry per CDR3 protein, called by TCRdb with MiXCR from the reads. Of some 190,000 distinct CDR3 sequences listed, 40% to 55% are singletons. The source material was sorted CD4+, CD8+, or CD8+CD57+ T cells (not recorded which) from PBMCs. These receptors originate from a human donor in good health.

This clonotype was recorded at least ten times. The V call is TRBV12-3 or TRBV12-4, the J call TRBJ1-1; 8 bases line up with TRBD1. There are 11 residues in the CDR3. V lost 7 bases and J lost 6; bases outside the gene matches: 1. The CDR3 nucleotides read TGTGCCAGCATGGACAGGGCTGAAGCTTTCTTT. This codes for CASMDRAEAFF.

CDR3 amino acids: CASSLGQSDQPQHF. For the CDR3, the DNA is TGTGCCAGCAGCTTAGGACAGAGCGATCAGCCCCAGCATTTT. The V and J genes are TRBV7-8 and TRBJ1-5, with a weak D call TRBD1 (5 bases). The germline V gene encodes CDR1 SGHVS and CDR2 FQNEAQ. With 1 base removed from V and 5 bases from J, the gap between germline ends came to 9 bases. The CDR3 loop spans 14 amino acids.

This clonotype was detected only once. This rearrangement joins TRBV9 to TRBJ1-1; D gene unclear. Per the germline V gene, CDR1 is SGDLS and CDR2 is YYNGEE. Trimming stripped 3 bases from V and 1 base from J, with 7 bases between. There are 13 residues in the CDR3. Here the CDR3 DNA reads TGTGCCAGCAGCGACACCGGGAACACTGAAGCTTTCTTT. Translation: CASSDTGNTEAFF.

This clonotype was seen repeatedly, ten times or more. The V call is TRBV24-1, the J call TRBJ1-6, with 9 bases fitting TRBD1. CDR1 is KGHDR, CDR2 SFDVKD, per germline. V shed 9 bases, J shed 11 bases, and the junction held 13 bases outside the gene matches. This CDR3 spans 15 amino acids. The CDR3 sequence is CATSTRNRGPPPLHF. The CDR3 DNA follows: TGTGCCACCTCCACCCGAAACAGGGGGCCTCCACCCCTCCACTTT.

This clonotype turned up a few times. The chain combines TRBV4-1 with TRBJ1-6, with D perhaps TRBD1 (5 bases). The V end was cut by 1 base, the J end by 8 bases, with 12 bases between. This CDR3 region has 15 residues. The germline V gene has CDR1 MGHRA and CDR2 YSYEKL. The CDR3 coding sequence is TGCGCCAGCAGCCAAGTCATGGGGGAGGATTCACCCCTCCACTTT. Residues: CASSQVMGEDSPLHF.

This clonotype was seen only a few times. The CDR3 carries no conserved terminal phenylalanine or tryptophan, so it likely arises from a read error. This chain joins TRBV11-2 and TRBJ1-2, with 10 bases identical to TRBD1. The CDR3 has 13 residues. V dropped 5 bases and J dropped 6; count of bases not matched to a gene: 3. Germline CDR1 SGHAT, CDR2 FQNNGV. DNA of the CDR3: TGTGCCAGCAGCCTAGGGACAGGGGATGGCTACACCCTC. Encoded protein: CASSLGTGDGYTL.

The chain combines TRBV7-9 with TRBJ2-3; no clear D gene. Deletions cut 5 bases from V and 6 bases from J, with 9 bases between. CDR1 is SEHNR and CDR2 is FQNEAQ in the germline V gene (reference sequence). The CDR3 sequence is 12 residues long. The DNA of the CDR3 is TGTGCCAGCAGCCCTGCCGTGGATACGCAGTATTTT. It yields the protein CASSPAVDTQYF.